This paragraph covers one T cell receptor beta chain sequence. The antigen remains undetermined. Clones were sequenced by immunoSEQ multiplex PCR, and TCRdb holds only the in-frame ones, with some missing. This table has 130,000 to 150,000 clones, under 95% appearing once. These data originate in a study of T cell responses to AZD1222 COVID-19 vaccine. Study-wide context: Second-dose timings of about 4 or about 12 weeks were pooled. Findings and limits, study-wide: Only a handful of people who got AZD1222 tested seropositive at baseline. Unmutated variant regions reportedly attract nearly half of all spike-specific TCRs. Mostly white British, mostly female donors; authors suggested clonal diversity may be underestimated.

The V gene's germline CDR1 is MNHEY and CDR2 SVGEGT. Trimming cost V 7 bases and J 6 bases; bases outside gene matches: 12. This CDR3 has 15 residues. This specimen consisted of peripheral blood, obtained on day 0 of AZD1222 vaccination. The chain uses TRBV6-2 or TRBV6-3 and TRBJ1-1; 9 positions match TRBD1. The TCR sequence derives from an adult in good health. The CDR3 DNA reads TGTGCCAGCACCCCTATCCGGGACAGGGACGCTGAAGCTTTCTTT. The encoded protein is CASTPIRDRDAEAFF.